The next 10 T cell receptor beta chains were all read from a single sample in a study of regulatory T cells in long-lasting Graves disease. With iRepertoire HTBI primers and Arm-PCR of CDR3 regions, TCR beta libraries were built. One entry per CDR3 protein results from TCRdb running MiXCR on the multiplex PCR reads. The sample has 650,000 to 850,000 distinct CDR3 sequences, around 30% seen once. As for time point: persistent/refractory GD, antithyroid drugs over 5 years with positive TRAb. The authors made the TCR library using RNA they extracted from PBMCs. This sample comprised peripheral blood mononuclear cells (PBMCs), obtained when the disease was refractory, from a patient treated with antithyroid drugs. The receptors come from a female donor with Graves disease.

This clonotype was found many times. The J gene is TRBJ1-1, the V gene TRBV2; no clear D. Germline V gives CDR1 SNHLY, CDR2 FYNNEI. CDR3 length: 14 residues. Trimming stripped 3 bases from V and 1 base from J, with 9 bases between. CDR3 DNA sequence: TGTGCCAGCAGTGACTGGACTCGGAACACTGAAGCTTTCTTT. It encodes CASSDWTRNTEAFF.

The chain has TRBV25-1 and TRBJ2-5, with 7 bases that match TRBD1. Trimming took 3 bases from V and 9 from J; bases not matched to a gene: 10. The germline CDR1 and CDR2 sequences are MGHDK and SYGVNS. The CDR3 consists of 14 residues. CDR3 residues: CASSDHRAGGSQYF. Here the CDR3 DNA reads TGTGCCAGCAGTGATCACCGGGCAGGGGGATCCCAGTACTTC.

The chain combines TRBV27 with TRBJ1-4; TRBD1 matches at 11 bases. The V segment lost 5 bases and the J segment 7 bases; nucleotides outside the gene matches: 6. Germline V CDR1 and CDR2: MNHEY, SMNVEV (reference sequence). The CDR3 runs to 15 residues. CDR3 DNA sequence: TGTGCCAGCAGTCGGACAGGGGGCTATGGTGAAAAACTGTTTTTT. Translating it yields CASSRTGGYGEKLFF.

This clonotype was found a few times. The chain combines TRBV18 with TRBJ1-1; D gene unclear. V gave up 0 bases and J gave up 3 bases, with 5 bases separating them. Germline CDR1 is KGHSH and CDR2 is LQKENI. This CDR3 region has 13 residues. The CDR3: CASSPPWDTEAFF. Written as DNA, the CDR3 is TGTGCCAGCTCACCACCGTGGGACACTGAAGCTTTCTTT.

This clonotype showed up just a few times. This chain links TRBV6-1 with TRBJ2-7, with 10 nucleotides matching TRBD2. V shed 5 bases, J shed 1 base, and the junction held 20 bases outside the gene matches. CDR3 length: 20 residues. CDR1 and CDR2 (germline): MNHNS, SASEGT. In DNA form, the CDR3 reads TGTGCCAGCAGTCCCATATCTCGGACTAGCGGCATCTGGAGGTCCTACGAGCAGTACTTC. This gives the protein CASSPISRTSGIWRSYEQYF.

The V gene is TRBV18, the J gene TRBJ1-6; D gene unclear. Germline lookup yields CDR1 KGHSH and CDR2 LQKENI. V gave up 3 bases and J gave up 10 bases, with 13 bases separating them. CDR3 length equals 14 residues. CDR3 amino acids: CASSPQQGLSPLHF. In nucleotides, the CDR3 is TGTGCCAGCTCACCCCAACAAGGGTTATCACCCCTCCACTTT.

This clonotype was picked up many times. This chain uses TRBV6-1 with TRBJ1-2, with D perhaps matching TRBD1 (6 bases). Trimming took 5 bases from V and 0 from J, leaving 10 bases between them. The CDR3 is 14 amino acids. The germline gives CDR1 MNHNS, CDR2 SASEGT. The CDR3, as DNA: TGTGCCAGCAGTAAGGGGGGTCCTAACTATGGCTACACCTTC. As protein: CASSKGGPNYGYTF.

This chain links TRBV7-8 with TRBJ1-3; TRBD1 agrees at 7 bases. Germline assignment: CDR1 SGHVS and CDR2 FQNEAQ. V dropped 5 bases and J dropped 4; count of bases not matched to a gene: 11. The CDR3 has 16 amino acids. The CDR3 nucleotides are TGTGCCAGCAGCATCGGGACAGCCAACTCAGGAAACACCATATATTTT. This codes for CASSIGTANSGNTIYF.

The CDR3, as DNA: TGCAGTGCTAACTACCTAGAAGAGCAGTACTTC. Residues: CSANYLEEQYF. The J gene is TRBJ2-7, the V gene TRBV20-1; D remains ambiguous. In germline, CDR1 is DFQATT, CDR2 SNEGSKA (reference sequence). This CDR3 region has 11 residues. The V gene lost 4 bases and the J gene lost 7 bases, with 11 bases spanning the gap.

This clonotype was counted between two and nine times. The chain carries TRBV20-1 and TRBJ2-2; TRBD2 matches 10 bases. Unmatched junction bases numbered 4, after V lost 3 bases and J lost 0 bases. The CDR3 covers 16 residues. Germline values: CDR1 DFQATT, CDR2 SNEGSKA (reference sequence). For the CDR3, the DNA is TGCAGTGCTAGTTCTAGCGGGAGCGCGAACACCGGGGAGCTGTTTTTT. Its protein product is CSASSSGSANTGELFF.